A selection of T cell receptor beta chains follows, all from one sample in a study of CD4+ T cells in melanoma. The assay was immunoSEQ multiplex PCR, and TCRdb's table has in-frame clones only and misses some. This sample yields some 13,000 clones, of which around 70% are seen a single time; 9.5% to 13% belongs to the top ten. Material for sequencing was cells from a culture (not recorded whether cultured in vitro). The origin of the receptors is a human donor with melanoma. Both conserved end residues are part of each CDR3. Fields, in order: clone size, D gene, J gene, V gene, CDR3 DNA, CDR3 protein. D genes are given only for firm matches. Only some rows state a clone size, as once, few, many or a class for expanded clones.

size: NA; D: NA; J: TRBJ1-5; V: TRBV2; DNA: TGTGCCAGCAGTTTGCGGTCGAATTATCAGCCCCAGCATTTT; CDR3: CASSLRSNYQPQHF
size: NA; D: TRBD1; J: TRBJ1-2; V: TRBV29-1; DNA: TGCAGCGTTGAAGTTACATGGGGGGGACAGGGAGGTGGCTACACCTTC; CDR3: CSVEVTWGGQGGGYTF
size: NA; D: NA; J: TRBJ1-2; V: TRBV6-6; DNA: TGTGCCAGCAGTTATACCGGGTTATATGGCTACACCTTC; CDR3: CASSYTGLYGYTF
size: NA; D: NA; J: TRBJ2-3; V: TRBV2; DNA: TGTGCCAGCAGGCCCTTCGGGGCCGTTGGAGATACGCAGTATTTT; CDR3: CASRPFGAVGDTQYF
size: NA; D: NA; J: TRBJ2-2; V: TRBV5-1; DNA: TGCGCCAGCAGCTTAGATTTCGACGGGAGCTTCGGGGAGCTGTTTTTT; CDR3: CASSLDFDGSFGELFF
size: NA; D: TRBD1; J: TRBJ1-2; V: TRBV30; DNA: TGTGCCTGGAGTGTATATAGCAGGGACAGGGAATATGGCTACACCTTC; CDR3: CAWSVYSRDREYGYTF
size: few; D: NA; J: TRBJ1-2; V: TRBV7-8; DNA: TGTGCCAGCAGCTTAGATATTAACTATGGCTACACCTTC; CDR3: CASSLDINYGYTF
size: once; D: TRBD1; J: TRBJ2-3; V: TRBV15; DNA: TGTGCCACCAGCAGGACAGGGGGTGTAGATACGCAGTATTTT; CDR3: CATSRTGGVDTQYF
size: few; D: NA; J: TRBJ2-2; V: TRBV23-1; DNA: TGCGCCAGCAGTCACCCCCGGGGCTCTACGAACACCGGGGAGCTGTTTTTT; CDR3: CASSHPRGSTNTGELFF
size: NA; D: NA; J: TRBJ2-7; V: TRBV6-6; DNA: TGTGCCAGCAGTTACTCTGGGGTGGCGCGTTACGAGCAGTACTTC; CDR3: CASSYSGVARYEQYF
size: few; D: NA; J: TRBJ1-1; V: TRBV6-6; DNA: TGTGCCAGCAGAACCAGGGGAGAGAACACTGAAGCTTTCTTT; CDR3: CASRTRGENTEAFF
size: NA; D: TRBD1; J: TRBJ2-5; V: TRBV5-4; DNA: TGTGCCAGCACCGACGGCCGACAGGGCCAAGAGACCCAGTACTTC; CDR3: CASTDGRQGQETQYF
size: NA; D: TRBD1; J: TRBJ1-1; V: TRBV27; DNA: TGTGCCAGCAGTTCGGACAGGGTTGGGACTGAAGCTTTCTTT; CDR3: CASSSDRVGTEAFF
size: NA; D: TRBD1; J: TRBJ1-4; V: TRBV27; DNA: TGTGCCAGCAGTTTGGGACAGGGAAGAAGCCAGACGAATGAAAAACTGTTTTTT; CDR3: CASSLGQGRSQTNEKLFF
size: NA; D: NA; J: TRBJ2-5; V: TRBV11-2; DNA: TGTGCCAGCAGCCGAGGGGGTTTAGTAGAGACCCAGTACTTC; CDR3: CASSRGGLVETQYF
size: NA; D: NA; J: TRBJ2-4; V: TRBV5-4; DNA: TGTGCCAGCAGCTCCGGGGGAGCCAAAAACATTCAGTACTTC; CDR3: CASSSGGAKNIQYF
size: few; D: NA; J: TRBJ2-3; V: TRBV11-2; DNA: TGTGCCAGCAGCCCCTGGCCGCAGGGAGCAGATACGCAGTATTTT; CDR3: CASSPWPQGADTQYF
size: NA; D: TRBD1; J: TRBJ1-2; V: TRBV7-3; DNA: TGTGCCAGCAGCTTAGACCCGGGACAGGGAATAATTGGCTACACCTTC; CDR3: CASSLDPGQGIIGYTF
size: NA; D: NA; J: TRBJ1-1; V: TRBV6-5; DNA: TGTGCCAGCAGCTCCTGGACGGTAAACACTGAAGCTTTCTTT; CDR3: CASSSWTVNTEAFF
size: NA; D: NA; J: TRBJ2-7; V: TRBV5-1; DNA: TGCGCCAGCAGCTTGGGGACCTACGAGCAGTACTTC; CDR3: CASSLGTYEQYF
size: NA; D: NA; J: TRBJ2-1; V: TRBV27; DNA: TGTGCCAGCTCATGGGGTTCGGGGAAGGGCAAACCCTACAATGAGCAGTTCTTC; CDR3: CASSWGSGKGKPYNEQFF
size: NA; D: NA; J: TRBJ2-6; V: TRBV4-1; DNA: TGCGCCAGCAGCTTCAGGGGTCCCCTCTCTGGGGCCAACGTCCTGACTTTC; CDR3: CASSFRGPLSGANVLTF
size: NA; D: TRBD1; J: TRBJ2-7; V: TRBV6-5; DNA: TGTGCCAGCAGTTACGCGACAGGGAGAGAGTACTTC; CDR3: CASSYATGREYF
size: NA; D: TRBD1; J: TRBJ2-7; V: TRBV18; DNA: TGTGCCAGCTCACCACTGGCCGGGACAGGGACAAGCGAGCAGTACTTC; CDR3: CASSPLAGTGTSEQYF
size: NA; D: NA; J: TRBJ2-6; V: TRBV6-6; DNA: TGTGCCAGCTGGGGAGGTTTCTCTGGGGCCAACGTCCTGACTTTC; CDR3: CASWGGFSGANVLTF
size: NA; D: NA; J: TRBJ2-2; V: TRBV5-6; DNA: TGTGCCAGCAGCTTAGTACAGAGTAACACCGGGGAGCTGTTTTTT; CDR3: CASSLVQSNTGELFF
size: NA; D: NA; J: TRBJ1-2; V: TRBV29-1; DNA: TGCAGCGCCACAGGGAAACCTAACTATGGCTACACCTTC; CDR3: CSATGKPNYGYTF
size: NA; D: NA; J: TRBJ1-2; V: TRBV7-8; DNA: TGTGCCAGCAGCTTTAGAGAGGGCCACTATGGCTACACCTTC; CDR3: CASSFREGHYGYTF
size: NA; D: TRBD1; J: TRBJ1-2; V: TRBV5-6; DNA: TGTGCCAGCAGCTGGACAGGGGCCGGCTACACCTTC; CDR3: CASSWTGAGYTF
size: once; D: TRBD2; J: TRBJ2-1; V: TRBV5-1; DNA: TGCGCCAGCAGCGTCCCCGGGACTAGCGGGGTCAATGAGCAGTTCTTC; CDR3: CASSVPGTSGVNEQFF
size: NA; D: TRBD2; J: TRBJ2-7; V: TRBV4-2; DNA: TGTGCCAGCAGCCCAGGACTAGCGGGGGGGGCCTACGAGCAGTACTTC; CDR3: CASSPGLAGGAYEQYF
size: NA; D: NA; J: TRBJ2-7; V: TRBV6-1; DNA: TGTGCCAGCAGTAGCAGGGCATTCTACGAGCAGTACTTC; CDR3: CASSSRAFYEQYF
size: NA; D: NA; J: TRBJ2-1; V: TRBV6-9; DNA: TGTGCCAGCTCTGACGAGAGGTGGGGGCCCTCCTACAATGAGCAGTTCTTC; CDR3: CASSDERWGPSYNEQFF
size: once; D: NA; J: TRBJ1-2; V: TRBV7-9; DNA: TGTGCCAGCAGCTTAGGCGGAGGAGGGCAAGGTGGCTACACCTTC; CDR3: CASSLGGGGQGGYTF
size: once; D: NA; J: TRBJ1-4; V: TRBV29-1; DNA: TGCGGGGCCCGCAGGGCAACTAATGAAAAACTGTTTTTT; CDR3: CGARRATNEKLFF
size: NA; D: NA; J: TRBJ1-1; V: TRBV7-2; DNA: TGTGCCAGCAGCTTAGAAGGCCCCGGGGAACATGATGAAGCTTTCTTT; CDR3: CASSLEGPGEHDEAFF
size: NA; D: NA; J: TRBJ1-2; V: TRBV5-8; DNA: TGTGCCAGCAGCTTTTTGGCTAACTATGGCTACACCTTC; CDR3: CASSFLANYGYTF
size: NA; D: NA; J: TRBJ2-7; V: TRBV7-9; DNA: TGTGCCAGCAGCCCCCCGGAATTTGTGAAAAGCTACGAGCAGTACTTC; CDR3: CASSPPEFVKSYEQYF
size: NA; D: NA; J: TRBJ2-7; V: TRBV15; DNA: TGTGCCACCAGCAGAGATTTTCGGGAGCAGTACTTC; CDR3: CATSRDFREQYF
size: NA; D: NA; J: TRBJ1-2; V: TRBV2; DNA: TGTGCCAGCAGGAAGGGCAGCAGGGGCTACACCTTC; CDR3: CASRKGSRGYTF
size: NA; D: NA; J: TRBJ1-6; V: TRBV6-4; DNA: TGTGCCAGCACTGCTTCGGCAGGGCTTTCACCCCTCCACTTT; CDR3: CASTASAGLSPLHF
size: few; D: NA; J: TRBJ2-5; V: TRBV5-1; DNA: TGCGCCAGCAGCTTGCCAGGGGAGGAGACCCAGTACTTC; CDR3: CASSLPGEETQYF
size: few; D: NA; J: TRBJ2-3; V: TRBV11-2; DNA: TGTGCCAGCAGCCGCAACAGTCCAGATACGCAGTATTTT; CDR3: CASSRNSPDTQYF
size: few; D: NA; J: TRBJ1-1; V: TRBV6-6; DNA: TGTGCCAGCAGTCCCTTCACTGAAGCTTTCTTT; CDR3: CASSPFTEAFF
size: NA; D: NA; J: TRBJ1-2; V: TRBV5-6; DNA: TGTGCCAGCAGCCCCCCCGGTACTAACTATGGCTACACCTTC; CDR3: CASSPPGTNYGYTF
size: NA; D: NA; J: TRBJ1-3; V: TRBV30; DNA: TGTGCCTGGAGTACAGGACGGTACTCTGGAAACACCATATATTTT; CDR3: CAWSTGRYSGNTIYF
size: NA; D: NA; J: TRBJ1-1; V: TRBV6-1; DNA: TGTGCCAGTAGGACGGTGAACACTGAAGCTTTCTTT; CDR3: CASRTVNTEAFF
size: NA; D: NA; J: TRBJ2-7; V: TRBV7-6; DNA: TGTGCCAGCAGCGCTTCCGGGACCCCCGGAAACGAGCAGTACTTC; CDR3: CASSASGTPGNEQYF
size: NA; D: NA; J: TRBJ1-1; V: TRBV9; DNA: TGTGCCAGCAGCGTAACATTCCCAGGGGAAGCTTTCTTT; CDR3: CASSVTFPGEAFF
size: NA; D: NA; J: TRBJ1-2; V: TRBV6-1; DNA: TGTGCCAGCAGTGAATCCGCTGTTGGGTCTGGCTATGGCTACACCTTC; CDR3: CASSESAVGSGYGYTF
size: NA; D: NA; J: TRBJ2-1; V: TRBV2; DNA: TGTGCCAGCAGCCGTGGGGGGACCTACAATGAGCAGTTCTTC; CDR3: CASSRGGTYNEQFF
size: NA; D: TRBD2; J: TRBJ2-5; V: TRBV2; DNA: TGTGCCAGCAGCGTGACTAGCGGGGGAGAGACCCAGTACTTC; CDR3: CASSVTSGGETQYF